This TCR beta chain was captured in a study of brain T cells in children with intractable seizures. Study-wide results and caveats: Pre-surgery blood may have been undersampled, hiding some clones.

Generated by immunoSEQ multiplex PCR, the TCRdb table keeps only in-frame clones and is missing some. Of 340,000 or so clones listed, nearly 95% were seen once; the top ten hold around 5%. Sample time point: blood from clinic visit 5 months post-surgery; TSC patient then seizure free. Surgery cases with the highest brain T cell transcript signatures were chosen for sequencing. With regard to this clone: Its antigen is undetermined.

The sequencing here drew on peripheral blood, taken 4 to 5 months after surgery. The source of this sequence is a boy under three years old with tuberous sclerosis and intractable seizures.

The CDR3 reads CASSPIPGQGWTNEKLFF. The CDR3 DNA is TGTGCCAGCTCACCAATCCCGGGACAGGGGTGGACTAATGAAAAACTGTTTTTT. The chain links TRBV18 to TRBJ1-4; 10 nucleotides line up with TRBD1. V gave up 2 bases and J gave up 2 bases; unmatched junction bases: 8. The CDR3 has 18 residues. Germline V gives CDR1 KGHSH, CDR2 LQKENI. Full variable domain (missing parts from reference TRBV18 and TRBJ1-4): NAGVMQNPRHLVRRRGQEARLRCSPMKGHSHVYWYRQLPEEGLKFMVYLQKENIIDESGMPKERFSAEFPKEGPSILRIQQVVRGDSAAYFCASSPIPGQGWTNEKLFFGSGTQLSVL.